A single sample is the source of the 32 T cell receptor beta chains below, sequenced in a study of yellow fever vaccine responses in identical twins. TCRdb reprocessed the RT-PCR reads via MiXCR and lists one record per CDR3 protein. The sample lists 30,000 to 35,000 distinct CDR3 sequences; 50% to 75% were seen once. Here the sequenced sample was T cells from blood (PBMCs), unsorted or a sorted subset (not recorded which), taken before or after yellow fever vaccination (not recorded which). Source of these receptors: a woman under 30 who received the yellow fever vaccine.

The J gene is TRBJ2-5, the V gene TRBV11-1; TRBD1 aligns across 7 bases. The CDR3 has 14 amino acids. The V gene's germline CDR1 is SGHAT and CDR2 FQDESV (reference sequence). Trimming took 6 bases from V and 1 from J; bases not matched to a gene: 5. For the CDR3, the DNA is TGTGCCAGCAGACATGACAGGGTCCAAGAGACCCAGTACTTC. Protein: CASRHDRVQETQYF. Full variable domain (outside the CDR3, taken from reference TRBV11-1 and TRBJ2-5): EAEVAQSPRYKITEKSQAVAFWCDPISGHATLYWYRQILGQGPELLVQFQDESVVDDSQLPKDRFSAERLKGVDSTLKIQPAELGDSAMYLCASRHDRVQETQYFGPGTRLLVL.

The V and J genes are TRBV19 and TRBJ2-2; the match to TRBD1 covers 9 bases. The CDR3 length is 16 residues. Germline V gene sequence: CDR1 LNHDA, CDR2 SQIVND (reference sequence). The J segment lost 5 bases and the V segment lost 5 bases, leaving 9 bases of the junction unmatched. For the CDR3, the DNA is TGTGCCAGTAGTGACTACAGGGGGCGCGGAACCGGGGAGCTGTTTTTT. Translating it yields CASSDYRGRGTGELFF. The full variable domain, in which reference TRBV19 and TRBJ2-2 provide the parts outside the CDR3, is DGGITQSPKYLFRKEGQNVTLSCEQNLNHDAMYWYRQDPGQGLRLIYYSQIVNDFQKGDIAEGYSVSREKKESFPLTVTSAQKNPTAFYLCASSDYRGRGTGELFFGEGSRLTVL.

The V gene is TRBV14, the J gene TRBJ1-1; a possible D gene is TRBD1 (5 bases). This CDR3 is built from 13 residues. V lost 4 bases and J lost 6, with 12 bases in between. Per the germline V gene, CDR1 is SGHDN and CDR2 is FVKESK. The CDR3 sequence is CASSLAGTAEAFF. The CDR3 nucleotides read TGTGCCAGCAGCCTGGCAGGGACGGCTGAAGCTTTCTTT.

A word on this clonotype: A read error is likely, as this CDR3 ends without the conserved phenylalanine or tryptophan. No DNA is shown, since the ends of the CDR3 on it are uncertain; the CDR3 is the one TCRdb lists. CDR3 protein: CSVENGGL. The V call is TRBV29-1, the J call TRBJ2-3; the table gives TRBD1 as D, unverified against the DNA. CDR1 is SQVTM and CDR2 is ANQGSEA in the germline V gene. The CDR3 length equals 8 residues, ends included.

The chain has TRBV11-1 and TRBJ2-1; 13 nucleotides line up with TRBD2. J gave up 5 bases and V 1 base, and 2 bases lay outside the gene matches. Germline V gives CDR1 SGHAT, CDR2 FQDESV (reference sequence). This CDR3 region has 16 residues. Here the CDR3 DNA reads TGTGCCAGCAGCTTAGGACTAGCGGGAGGCCACAATGAGCAGTTCTTC. This gives the protein CASSLGLAGGHNEQFF. The variable domain in full, with the rest retrieved from reference TRBV11-1 and TRBJ2-1, is EAEVAQSPRYKITEKSQAVAFWCDPISGHATLYWYRQILGQGPELLVQFQDESVVDDSQLPKDRFSAERLKGVDSTLKIQPAELGDSAMYLCASSLGLAGGHNEQFFGPGTRLTVL.

CDR3 amino acids: CASSPGGGQGLVGTQYF. For the CDR3, the DNA is TGTGCCAGCAGCCCTGGCGGGGGACAGGGCCTCGTGGGTACGCAGTATTTT. The genes are TRBV5-6 and TRBJ2-3; TRBD1 matches 9 bases. Germline-derived CDR1 and CDR2 are SGHDT and YYEEEE. The CDR3 runs to 17 residues. V was pared by 4 bases and J by 8 bases, with 17 bases of the junction left unmatched.

This clonotype has a handful of counts. This chain links TRBV6-2 or TRBV6-3 with TRBJ1-1; no clear D. V was pared by 3 bases and J by 1 base, with 6 bases between. CDR1 MNHEY and CDR2 SVGEGT come from the germline V gene. The CDR3 loop spans 13 amino acids. This CDR3 reads CASSYGQNTEAFF. The CDR3 nucleotides are TGTGCCAGCAGTTATGGGCAGAACACTGAAGCTTTCTTT.

V is TRBV10-3 and J is TRBJ1-5; D may be TRBD1 (6 bases). CDR3 size: 16 residues. V was clipped by 4 bases and J by 7 bases, with 20 bases between them. CDR1 is ENHRY and CDR2 is SYGVKD in the germline V gene. CDR3 residues: CAISADLQGGGQPQHF. Here the CDR3 DNA reads TGTGCCATCAGTGCAGACCTACAGGGAGGAGGACAGCCCCAGCATTTT.

V gene TRBV18 combines with J gene TRBJ2-3; 7 bases agree with TRBD2. Germline V gene lookup returns CDR1 KGHSH and CDR2 LQKENI. The J segment lost 7 bases and the V segment lost 2 bases, leaving 9 bases of the junction unmatched. The CDR3 totals 15 residues. The DNA for the CDR3 is TGTGCCAGCTCACCAGACAGCGGGAAGTCGAATACGCAGTATTTT. Its translation is CASSPDSGKSNTQYF. The full variable domain, in which reference TRBV18 and TRBJ2-3 provide the parts outside the CDR3, is NAGVMQNPRHLVRRRGQEARLRCSPMKGHSHVYWYRQLPEEGLKFMVYLQKENIIDESGMPKERFSAEFPKEGPSILRIQQVVRGDSAAYFCASSPDSGKSNTQYFGPGTRLTVL.

V usage is TRBV4-1 and J usage is TRBJ1-1, with D possibly matching TRBD1 (5 bases). The germline CDR1 and CDR2 sequences are MGHRA and YSYEKL. The germline V and J ends were trimmed by 0 bases and 0 bases, with 14 bases remaining between them. This CDR3 spans 17 amino acids. In DNA form, the CDR3 reads TGCGCCAGCAGCCAAGATGGGGCAGGGCCTATGAACACTGAAGCTTTCTTT. Protein: CASSQDGAGPMNTEAFF.

The gene calls are TRBV7-2 and TRBJ2-2; 8 bases line up with TRBD2. Germline V gene sequence: CDR1 SGHTA, CDR2 FQGNSA. With 5 bases clipped from V and 2 bases from J, the junction kept 1 base outside the gene matches. This CDR3 has 14 amino acids. The CDR3 loop reads CASSAGGNTGELFF. CDR3 DNA sequence: TGTGCCAGCAGCGCGGGGGGCAACACCGGGGAGCTGTTTTTT.

V usage is TRBV20-1 and J usage is TRBJ2-1; TRBD1 might be the D (5 bases). The germline V gene encodes CDR1 DFQATT and CDR2 SNEGSKA (reference sequence). This CDR3 has 16 amino acids. The V end lost 0 bases, the J end lost 0 bases, and 12 bases lay between the germline ends. The CDR3 region has the DNA TGCAGTGCTAGAGATCTGGGGCTAAGCTCCTACAATGAGCAGTTCTTC. Translated: CSARDLGLSSYNEQFF.

This clonotype was found once. CDR3 protein: CASSNWTGHTQYF. The DNA of the CDR3 is TGCGCCAGCAGCAACTGGACAGGGCATACGCAGTATTTT. V and J are TRBV5-1 and TRBJ2-3, with TRBD1 matching 8 bases. With V trimmed by 4 bases and J by 7 bases, 5 bases remained unmatched. The CDR3 contains 13 residues. Per the germline V gene, CDR1 is SGHRS and CDR2 is YFSETQ.

This clonotype was detected a few times. Here the CDR3 reads CSTGGASSYNEQFF. In DNA, the CDR3 is TGCAGCACGGGGGGGGCCAGCTCCTACAATGAGCAGTTCTTC. The chain uses TRBV29-1 and TRBJ2-1; 8 nucleotides match TRBD2. The CDR3 is 14 residues long. Germline V gene lookup returns CDR1 SQVTM and CDR2 ANQGSEA. The J segment lost 0 bases and the V segment lost 8 bases, leaving 6 bases of the junction unmatched.

This clonotype was recorded a few times. This chain joins TRBV5-1 and TRBJ2-1; TRBD2 matches 11 bases. The CDR3 runs to 14 residues. Germline assignment: CDR1 SGHRS and CDR2 YFSETQ. V lost 1 base and J lost 9; bases outside the gene matches: 3. Here the CDR3 reads CASSLTSGSIEQFF. Written as DNA, the CDR3 is TGCGCCAGCAGCTTGACTAGCGGGAGTATTGAGCAGTTCTTC.

The chain links TRBV11-3 to TRBJ1-1; D uncertain. Germline V gene lookup returns CDR1 SGHNT and CDR2 YENEEA. This CDR3 region has 13 residues. V was shortened by 4 bases and J by 0 bases, with 6 bases between the two germline ends. In DNA, the CDR3 is TGTGCCAGCAGCTGGTCGTTGAACACTGAAGCTTTCTTT. The encoded protein is CASSWSLNTEAFF.

V gene TRBV19 combines with J gene TRBJ1-1; D not certain. CDR1 is LNHDA, CDR2 SQIVND, per germline (reference sequence). The CDR3 contains 13 residues. V lost 3 bases and J 1 base, leaving 6 bases between the germline ends. DNA for the CDR3: TGTGCCAGTAGTATTCCAGAGAACACTGAAGCTTTCTTT. This translates into CASSIPENTEAFF.

The chain combines TRBV11-2 with TRBJ2-7, with D possibly being TRBD1 (5 bases). The CDR3 spans 11 residues. The V gene's germline CDR1 is SGHAT and CDR2 FQNNGV. With 6 bases removed from V and 3 bases from J, the gap between germline ends came to 6 bases. Here the CDR3 reads CASRQGYEQYV. The CDR3 nucleotides are TGTGCCAGCAGGCAGGGCTACGAGCAGTACGTC.

The V gene is TRBV6-2 or TRBV6-3, the J gene TRBJ1-5; D not resolved. Trimming took off 0 bases at V and 0 bases at J, with 9 bases between the two ends. This CDR3 spans 16 amino acids. Germline CDR1 MNHEY, CDR2 SVGEGT. The CDR3 is CASSYSHGISNQPQHF. CDR3 sequence (DNA): TGTGCCAGCAGTTACTCACACGGGATTAGCAATCAGCCCCAGCATTTT.

This clonotype was seen a handful of times. The CDR3 coding sequence is TGTGCCAGCAGCTCCAGATCCACACAGCGAATGACAGATACGCAGTATTTT. Translation gives CASSSRSTQRMTDTQYF. V usage is TRBV11-3 and J usage is TRBJ2-3, with unresolved D. This CDR3 is 17 amino acids long. The V gene's germline CDR1 is SGHNT and CDR2 YENEEA. The V end lost 4 bases, the J end lost 3 bases, and 20 bases lay between the germline ends.

The genes are TRBV2 and TRBJ2-3, with D perhaps matching TRBD1 (6 bases). Trimming cost V 2 bases and J 2 bases, with 11 bases left between them. The CDR3 extends over 15 amino acids. CDR1 and CDR2 from the germline V gene are SNHLY and FYNNEI. CDR3 coding DNA: TGTGCCAGCAGTGAAACAGGGTCCCTCACAGATACGCAGTATTTT. Translated: CASSETGSLTDTQYF.

The chain links TRBV28 to TRBJ1-1, with D hard to call. Germline CDR1 and CDR2: MDHEN and SYDVKM. V was cut by 0 bases and J by 1 base, with 9 bases left in between. This CDR3 region has 15 residues. Written as DNA, the CDR3 is TGTGCCAGCAGTTTATGGGGGTCCGAGAACACTGAAGCTTTCTTT. This encodes CASSLWGSENTEAFF. The full variable domain, in which reference TRBV28 and TRBJ1-1 provide the parts outside the CDR3, is DVKVTQSSRYLVKRTGEKVFLECVQDMDHENMFWYRQDPGLGLRLIYFSYDVKMKEKGDIPEGYSVSREKKERFSLILESASTNQTSMYLCASSLWGSENTEAFFGQGTRLTVV.

This clonotype was seen once. The chain recombines TRBV27 with TRBJ2-1, with TRBD2 as a possible D gene (6 bases). V was pared by 5 bases and J by 6 bases, with 14 bases between. From germline, CDR1 is MNHEY and CDR2 SMNVEV (reference sequence). The CDR3 totals 14 residues. CDR3 in DNA: TGTGCCAGCAGTGTCGGGACTGGGTCCAATGAGCAGTTCTTC. Amino acids: CASSVGTGSNEQFF.

The CDR3 is CASSLFGGGVTKNIQYF. The CDR3 DNA reads TGTGCCAGCAGCTTATTTGGCGGGGGAGTTACCAAAAACATTCAGTACTTC. V gene TRBV11-2 combines with J gene TRBJ2-4; 7 nucleotides line up with TRBD2. V was clipped by 2 bases and J by 2 bases; unmatched bases: 9. The CDR3 spans 17 residues. CDR1 is SGHAT, CDR2 FQNNGV, per germline.

The rearrangement uses TRBV6-1 and TRBJ1-2; 10 bases fit TRBD1. The CDR3 runs 16 residues. V lost 9 bases and J lost 7; bases outside the gene matches: 17. Germline V gives CDR1 MNHNS, CDR2 SASEGT. This CDR3 reads CASHLVRDRGFGGYTF. CDR3 in DNA: TGTGCCAGTCATCTAGTTAGGGACAGGGGATTTGGTGGCTACACCTTC.

This clonotype was observed a few times. The chain has TRBV7-7 and TRBJ2-1; TRBD2 matches 9 bases. CDR1 SSHAT and CDR2 FNYEAQ come from the germline V gene (reference sequence). This CDR3 spans 17 amino acids. V was clipped by 0 bases and J by 5 bases; unmatched bases: 8. CDR3 DNA: TGTGCCAGCAGCTTAGCCATAGCGGGAGTGGGGCACAATGAGCAGTTCTTC. Protein: CASSLAIAGVGHNEQFF.

The chain has TRBV7-2 and TRBJ2-3; D remains ambiguous. Germline CDR1 SGHTA, CDR2 FQGNSA. The CDR3 extends over 14 amino acids. V gave up 4 bases and J gave up 6 bases, with 14 bases separating them. CDR3 bases: TGTGCCAGCAGCTCATGGCGCCAAAGGGATACGCAGTATTTT. It codes for CASSSWRQRDTQYF. Full variable domain (missing parts from reference TRBV7-2 and TRBJ2-3): GAGVSQSPSNKVTEKGKDVELRCDPISGHTALYWYRQSLGQGLEFLIYFQGNSAPDKSGLPSDRFSAERTGGSVSTLTIQRTQQEDSAVYLCASSSWRQRDTQYFGPGTRLTVL.

This clonotype occurred a few times. The chain recombines TRBV11-2 with TRBJ2-7; TRBD2 matches 13 bases. Germline CDR1 SGHAT, CDR2 FQNNGV. The CDR3 runs 15 residues. Losses at the gene ends were 3 bases for V and 3 bases for J; bases not matched to a gene: 2. CDR3 in amino acids: CASSFTSGRDYEQYF. The CDR3 coding sequence is TGTGCCAGCAGCTTCACTAGCGGGAGGGACTACGAGCAGTACTTC.

This sequence joins TRBV29-1 and TRBJ2-2; perhaps TRBD1 as D (6 bases). Per germline, CDR1 SQVTM and CDR2 ANQGSEA. The CDR3 contains 13 residues. V lost 7 bases and J lost 7, with 16 bases in between. The CDR3 sequence is CSAQTGPGGELFF. DNA for the CDR3: TGCAGCGCCCAAACAGGGCCTGGCGGGGAGCTGTTTTTT.

The CDR3 bases are TGTGCCAGCACTTCTCGGGGGGAGACCTACGAGCAGTACTTC. Translated: CASTSRGETYEQYF. The chain carries TRBV28 and TRBJ2-7; 7 nucleotides align to TRBD2. Germline V gives CDR1 MDHEN, CDR2 SYDVKM. The trim removed 7 bases at V and 2 bases at J, leaving 8 bases unmatched. CDR3 size: 14 residues.

The chain combines TRBV4-3 with TRBJ2-3; perhaps TRBD2 as D (5 bases). CDR1 is LGHNA, CDR2 YSLEER, per germline. The CDR3 is made up of 14 amino acids. Trimming shortened V by 1 base and J by 6 bases, and 11 bases separated the two germline ends. CDR3 sequence: CASSQVLVPDTQYF. CDR3 in DNA: TGCGCCAGCAGCCAAGTACTAGTCCCTGATACGCAGTATTTT.

This clonotype was recorded once. The chain combines TRBV18 with TRBJ2-6; TRBD2 is a possible D gene (6 bases). Trimming pared 3 bases from V and 0 bases from J, leaving 12 bases between. The CDR3 contains 17 residues. In germline, CDR1 is KGHSH, CDR2 LQKENI. This CDR3 is CASSPSGGSSGANVLTF. In nucleotides, the CDR3 is TGTGCCAGCTCACCTTCCGGGGGTAGCTCTGGGGCCAACGTCCTGACTTTC.